These 31 T cell receptor beta chains share one sample of origin, sequenced in a study of shared clonotypes between healthy human individuals. Generated by immunoSEQ multiplex PCR, the TCRdb table keeps only in-frame clones and is missing some. In the table there are fewer than 650,000 clones, around 81% of which are singletons. Source material: PBMCs. The receptors here all came from a middle-aged woman in good health. Some clones in this sample may be carry-over from other donors' samples.

The CDR3 region has the DNA TGTGCCAGCTCACCATCTAGCGGGAGGGCCGGTGAGCAGTTCTTC. Amino acids: CASSPSSGRAGEQFF. This chain joins TRBV18 and TRBJ2-1; 12 bases map to TRBD2. The CDR3 runs 15 residues. V shed 2 bases and J 9 bases; nucleotides not matched to a gene: 5. The germline V gene encodes CDR1 KGHSH and CDR2 LQKENI.

This clone was seen once. The V call is TRBV29-1, the J call TRBJ1-1; D may be TRBD1 (5 bases). Per germline, CDR1 SQVTM and CDR2 ANQGSEA. The CDR3 spans 15 residues. V was trimmed by 0 bases and J by 8 bases, leaving 19 bases between them. CDR3 in amino acids: CSVEDLSPQGPEAFF. Here the CDR3 DNA reads TGCAGCGTTGAAGATCTTAGCCCGCAGGGCCCCGAAGCTTTCTTT.

The J gene is TRBJ1-5, the V gene TRBV6-5, with 8 positions matching TRBD1. Germline CDR1 and CDR2: MNHEY and SVGAGI. The CDR3 runs 15 residues. V shed 6 bases and J 3 bases; nucleotides not matched to a gene: 7. The CDR3 sequence is CASRGGTGLNQPQHF. The CDR3 DNA sequence: TGTGCCAGCAGGGGCGGGACAGGTCTCAATCAGCCCCAGCATTTT.

This rearrangement joins TRBV6-5 to TRBJ2-7, with 8 bases fitting TRBD2. Losses at the gene ends were 2 bases for V and 3 bases for J; bases not matched to a gene: 6. This CDR3 has 15 residues. CDR1 and CDR2 (germline): MNHEY, SVGAGI. In DNA, the CDR3 is TGTGCCAGCAGTTACCCAGCGGGAGTTGGCTACGAGCAGTACTTC. It is translated as CASSYPAGVGYEQYF.

The table lists this clone with a count of one. The V gene is TRBV18, the J gene TRBJ2-7; 11 bases match TRBD2. The CDR3 is 15 residues long. V dropped 2 bases and J dropped 3; count of bases not matched to a gene: 3. CDR1 is KGHSH and CDR2 is LQKENI in the germline V gene. CDR3 protein: CASSPAGTSGYEQYF. The CDR3 DNA reads TGTGCCAGCTCACCAGCTGGGACTAGCGGCTACGAGCAGTACTTC.

CDR3 region: CASSEINYGYTF. The CDR3, as DNA: TGCGCCAGCAGCGAGATTAACTATGGCTACACCTTC. The chain employs TRBV5-1 and TRBJ1-2; unclear D gene. The CDR3 extends over 12 amino acids. V was shortened by 4 bases and J by 1 base, with 5 bases between the two germline ends. Germline assignment: CDR1 SGHRS and CDR2 YFSETQ.

V is TRBV5-1 and J is TRBJ2-1, with D maybe TRBD2 (5 bases). Germline V gene data show CDR1 as SGHRS and CDR2 as YFSETQ. The CDR3 consists of 16 residues. Trimming removed 3 bases from V and 6 bases from J, with 19 bases in between. The CDR3 protein is CASSWTLGSEGNEQFF. The CDR3 bases are TGCGCCAGCAGCTGGACCCTCGGGTCCGAGGGCAATGAGCAGTTCTTC.

This chain uses TRBV7-8 with TRBJ1-4; 7 bases are shared with TRBD1. The V gene end was trimmed by 5 bases and the J gene end by 4 bases; junction bases not matched to a gene: 7. The CDR3 has 15 residues. Germline-derived CDR1 and CDR2 are SGHVS and FQNEAQ. The CDR3 sequence: CASSDRQGGNEKLFF. CDR3 DNA sequence: TGTGCCAGCAGCGACCGACAGGGTGGTAATGAAAAACTGTTTTTT.

The rearrangement joins TRBV7-9 to TRBJ1-1, with D unresolved. The CDR3 length is 13 residues. CDR1 is SEHNR and CDR2 is FQNEAQ in the germline V gene (reference sequence). V lost 3 bases, J lost 4 bases, and 9 bases lay in between. The CDR3 loop reads CASSLGITTEAFF. In DNA form, the CDR3 reads TGTGCCAGCAGCTTGGGGATAACCACTGAAGCTTTCTTT.

Remarks on this clone: Different DNA sequences within this sample yield the same CDR3. The rearrangement uses TRBV5-1 and TRBJ2-3; 8 positions agree with TRBD2. Germline loops: CDR1 SGHRS, CDR2 YFSETQ. The V gene end was trimmed by 1 base and the J gene end by 0 bases; junction bases not matched to a gene: 4. CDR3 length: 16 amino acids. CDR3 sequence: CASSLREGSSTDTQYF. In DNA form, the CDR3 reads TGCGCCAGCAGCTTGCGGGAGGGAAGTAGCACAGATACGCAGTATTTT.

V usage is TRBV10-3 and J usage is TRBJ2-2; weak D call: TRBD1 (6 bases). CDR1 and CDR2 from the germline V gene are ENHRY and SYGVKD. V lost 6 bases and J 1 base, leaving 15 bases between the germline ends. The CDR3 is made up of 16 amino acids. In DNA, the CDR3 is TGTGCCATCAGAGGATTGCAGGGGTGGAACACCGGGGAGCTGTTTTTT. Protein: CAIRGLQGWNTGELFF.

V gene TRBV9 combines with J gene TRBJ2-3; TRBD2 matches 14 bases. The CDR3 sequence is 15 residues long. CDR1 and CDR2 from the germline V gene are SGDLS and YYNGEE. With 4 bases clipped from V and 6 bases from J, the junction kept 4 bases outside the gene matches. DNA for the CDR3: TGTGCCAGCAGCCCAAGACTAGCGGGGGGGGATACGCAGTATTTT. Translated: CASSPRLAGGDTQYF.

This rearrangement joins TRBV7-2 to TRBJ2-1; no clear D. The CDR3 is made up of 13 amino acids. Looked up from germline, CDR1 is SGHTA and CDR2 is FQGNSA. V was pared by 7 bases and J by 3 bases, with 10 bases between. This CDR3 is CASTGSVYNEQFF. CDR3 in DNA: TGTGCCAGCACTGGTTCTGTCTACAATGAGCAGTTCTTC. Complete variable domain (other parts from reference TRBV7-2 and TRBJ2-1): GAGVSQSPSNKVTEKGKDVELRCDPISGHTALYWYRQSLGQGLEFLIYFQGNSAPDKSGLPSDRFSAERTGGSVSTLTIQRTQQEDSAVYLCASTGSVYNEQFFGPGTRLTVL.

About this clone: Given a far larger clone just one base away, this is likely a sequencing read error. The CDR3 is CASSPSWDSYEQYF. CDR3 DNA: TGTGCCAGCTCACCATCCTGGGACTCCTACGAGCAGTACTTC. J is TRBJ2-7 and V is TRBV18; no firm D call. This CDR3 has 14 residues. Germline CDR1 KGHSH, CDR2 LQKENI. V was shortened by 2 bases and J by 0 bases, with 8 bases between the two germline ends.

The rearrangement links TRBV14 to TRBJ2-7; D may correspond to TRBD1 or TRBD2 (5 bases each). CDR1 is SGHDN and CDR2 is FVKESK in the germline V gene. The CDR3 loop spans 14 amino acids. V was pared by 4 bases and J by 3 bases, with 13 bases between. CDR3 protein: CASSRQGRIYEQYF. The CDR3 DNA reads as TGTGCCAGCAGCCGGCAGGGACGGATCTACGAGCAGTACTTC. The whole variable domain, remainder taken from reference TRBV14 and TRBJ2-7, is EAGVTQFPSHSVIEKGQTVTLRCDPISGHDNLYWYRRVMGKEIKFLLHFVKESKQDESGMPNNRFLAERTGGTYSTLKVQPAELEDSGVYFCASSRQGRIYEQYFGPGTRLTVT.

V usage is TRBV5-1 and J usage is TRBJ1-2; D is unclear. This CDR3 is 14 amino acids long. Trimming took off 4 bases at V and 0 bases at J, with 10 bases between the two ends. CDR1 and CDR2 (germline): SGHRS, YFSETQ. CDR3: CASSLAGSNYGYTF. The CDR3 nucleotides are TGCGCCAGCAGCCTGGCGGGGTCTAACTATGGCTACACCTTC.

V is TRBV1 and J is TRBJ2-3; the DNA was not used to check the table's D call, TRBD2. TRBV1 is assigned pseudogene status. The length of the CDR3 is 16 residues. CDR3 DNA: TGCACCAGCAGCCAAAGACTAGCGGGAGGAACAGATACGCAGTATTTT. Its translation is CTSSQRLAGGTDTQYF.

The chain couples TRBV18 to TRBJ2-3, with 7 bases aligning to TRBD2. This CDR3 is 13 amino acids long. In germline, CDR1 is KGHSH, CDR2 LQKENI. The J segment lost 4 bases and the V segment lost 4 bases, leaving 2 bases of the junction unmatched. The CDR3 spells CASSLGLADTQYF. DNA for the CDR3: TGTGCCAGCTCACTCGGACTAGCAGATACGCAGTATTTT.

The chain couples TRBV7-8 to TRBJ1-5, with D maybe TRBD1 (5 bases). Trimming took off 3 bases at V and 4 bases at J, with 10 bases between the two ends. The CDR3 is 14 amino acids. Germline V gene sequence: CDR1 SGHVS, CDR2 FQNEAQ. CDR3 DNA sequence: TGTGCCAGCAGCTTCGGGCAGGGAAATCAGCCCCAGCATTTT. Its protein is CASSFGQGNQPQHF.

The chain combines TRBV10-3 with TRBJ2-3, with 8 positions matching TRBD2. The trim removed 2 bases at V and 4 bases at J, leaving 11 bases unmatched. The CDR3 runs to 17 residues. Germline CDR1 reads ENHRY; CDR2 reads SYGVKD. The CDR3 sequence: CAISEALGAGAPDTQYF. CDR3 in DNA: TGTGCCATCAGTGAGGCCCTAGGAGCGGGAGCCCCAGATACGCAGTATTTT.

CDR3 nucleotides: TGTGCCAGCAGCGGCGGTAGCACAGATACGCAGTATTTT. This gives the protein CASSGGSTDTQYF. The chain carries TRBV6-6 and TRBJ2-3; D gene unclear. Trimming took off 6 bases at V and 0 bases at J, with 7 bases between the two ends. CDR1 MNHNY and CDR2 SVGAGI come from the germline V gene (reference sequence). This CDR3 contains 13 residues.

The chain couples TRBV4-3 to TRBJ2-4; TRBD1 or TRBD2 may be the D gene (6 bases each). The CDR3 covers 14 residues. The germline gives CDR1 LGHNA, CDR2 YSLEER. Trimming removed 0 bases from V and 8 bases from J, with 11 bases in between. Here the CDR3 DNA reads TGCGCCAGCAGCCAAGATATGGGGGGCGACATTCAGTACTTC. Protein: CASSQDMGGDIQYF.

For this clone: This specimen includes other DNA sequences encoding the same CDR3. This rearrangement joins TRBV30 to TRBJ1-1, with a weak D call TRBD1 (6 bases). The CDR3 runs to 14 residues. V dropped 0 bases and J dropped 1 base, with 9 bases sitting between them. Germline CDR1 is GTSNPN and CDR2 is SVGIG (reference sequence). The CDR3 region is CAWSVPRGNTEAFF. For the CDR3, the DNA is TGTGCCTGGAGTGTACCCAGGGGGAACACTGAAGCTTTCTTT.

The genes are TRBV5-4 and TRBJ2-7, with 7 bases lining up with TRBD1. The CDR3 runs to 13 residues. Germline V gene data show CDR1 as SGHNT and CDR2 as YYREEE (reference sequence). The V gene end was trimmed by 0 bases and the J gene end by 6 bases; junction bases not matched to a gene: 3. The CDR3 region is CASSLVSGGEQYF. CDR3 sequence (DNA): TGTGCCAGCAGCTTGGTCTCAGGGGGCGAGCAGTACTTC. Complete variable domain (other parts from reference TRBV5-4 and TRBJ2-7): ETGVTQSPTHLIKTRGQQVTLRCSSQSGHNTVSWYQQALGQGPQFIFQYYREEENGRGNFPPRFSGLQFPNYSSELNVNALELDDSALYLCASSLVSGGEQYFGPGTRLTVT.

The rearrangement uses TRBV28 and TRBJ2-2, with D possibly matching TRBD2 (6 bases). CDR1 is MDHEN, CDR2 SYDVKM, per germline. The CDR3 length is 19 residues. Trimming shortened V by 4 bases and J by 0 bases, and 21 bases separated the two germline ends. CDR3 in amino acids: CASSSLGTWMRANTGELFF. CDR3 in DNA: TGTGCCAGCAGTTCTCTGGGGACTTGGATGAGGGCGAACACCGGGGAGCTGTTTTTT.

This clone was detected only a few times. V is TRBV10-3 and J is TRBJ1-5, with D tentatively TRBD1 (6 bases). Germline V gives CDR1 ENHRY, CDR2 SYGVKD. CDR3 length: 16 residues. Trimming removed 0 bases from V and 5 bases from J, with 14 bases in between. In DNA, the CDR3 is TGTGCCATCAGTGAGTCCAGGCAGGGGCTCGATCAGCCCCAGCATTTT. Its protein product is CAISESRQGLDQPQHF.

This clone was observed a handful of times. The J gene is TRBJ2-1, the V gene TRBV28; no reliable D call. V shed 6 bases and J shed 0 bases, with 9 bases lying between them. Germline V gene sequence: CDR1 MDHEN, CDR2 SYDVKM. CDR3 length equals 14 residues. CDR3 loop: CASRYSSSYNEQFF. The CDR3 DNA sequence: TGTGCCAGCAGGTACTCGAGCTCCTACAATGAGCAGTTCTTC.

With respect to this clone: At the DNA level, this CDR3 is encoded by other sequences in the same sample as well. The chain joins TRBV15 to TRBJ1-4; D gene ambiguous. Germline V gene data show CDR1 as LNHNV and CDR2 as YYDKDF (reference sequence). This CDR3 has 12 amino acids. V dropped 2 bases and J dropped 5 bases, with 3 bases sitting between them. Here the CDR3 reads CATSRINEKLFF. In DNA, the CDR3 is TGTGCCACCAGCAGAATAAATGAAAAACTGTTTTTT.

The chain uses TRBV6-1 and TRBJ1-1; the D is unclear. CDR1 MNHNS and CDR2 SASEGT come from the germline V gene. CDR3 length: 13 amino acids. Deletions cut 5 bases from V and 1 base from J, with 8 bases between. The chain's CDR3 is CASSSVGNTEAFF. The CDR3 nucleotides are TGTGCCAGCAGTTCGGTAGGGAACACTGAAGCTTTCTTT.

As for this clone: This may stem from a read error, because a much larger clone lies one nucleotide away. The same CDR3 can be traced to other DNA sequences in this sample. The rearrangement joins TRBV2 to TRBJ2-5; 9 positions match TRBD2. This CDR3 is 15 amino acids long. The germline V gene encodes CDR1 SNHLY and CDR2 FYNNEI. This CDR3 reads CASLRLAERKETQYF. The CDR3 DNA sequence: TGTGCCAGCCTCCGACTAGCGGAACGAAAAGAGACACAGTACTTC.

Regarding this clone: This sequence is one base from a far larger clone and is likely a read error. Additional DNA sequences in this sample encode the identical CDR3. The chain employs TRBV30 and TRBJ2-2; no clear D gene. Looked up from germline, CDR1 is GTSNPN and CDR2 is SVGIG (reference sequence). Trimming took off 3 bases at V and 2 bases at J, with 10 bases between the two ends. This CDR3 region has 14 residues. CDR3 bases: TGTGCCTGGAGGGCCGGTGTAAACACCGGGGAGCTGTTTTTT. It codes for CAWRAGVNTGELFF.